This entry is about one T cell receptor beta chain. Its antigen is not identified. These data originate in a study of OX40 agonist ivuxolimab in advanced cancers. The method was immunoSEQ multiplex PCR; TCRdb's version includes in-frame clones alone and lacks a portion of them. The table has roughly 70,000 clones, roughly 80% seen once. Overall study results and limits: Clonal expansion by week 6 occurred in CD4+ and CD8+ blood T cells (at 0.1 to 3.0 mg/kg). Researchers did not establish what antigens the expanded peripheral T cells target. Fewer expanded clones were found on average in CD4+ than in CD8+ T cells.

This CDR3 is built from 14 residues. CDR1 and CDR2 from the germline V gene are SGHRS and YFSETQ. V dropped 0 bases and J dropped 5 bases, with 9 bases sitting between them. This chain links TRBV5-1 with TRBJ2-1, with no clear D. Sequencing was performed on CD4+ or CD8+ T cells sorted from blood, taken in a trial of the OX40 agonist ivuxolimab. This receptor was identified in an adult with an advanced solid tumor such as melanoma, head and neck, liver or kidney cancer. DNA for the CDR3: TGCGCCAGCAGCTTGGAAGGGTTCCACAATGAGCAGTTCTTC. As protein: CASSLEGFHNEQFF.